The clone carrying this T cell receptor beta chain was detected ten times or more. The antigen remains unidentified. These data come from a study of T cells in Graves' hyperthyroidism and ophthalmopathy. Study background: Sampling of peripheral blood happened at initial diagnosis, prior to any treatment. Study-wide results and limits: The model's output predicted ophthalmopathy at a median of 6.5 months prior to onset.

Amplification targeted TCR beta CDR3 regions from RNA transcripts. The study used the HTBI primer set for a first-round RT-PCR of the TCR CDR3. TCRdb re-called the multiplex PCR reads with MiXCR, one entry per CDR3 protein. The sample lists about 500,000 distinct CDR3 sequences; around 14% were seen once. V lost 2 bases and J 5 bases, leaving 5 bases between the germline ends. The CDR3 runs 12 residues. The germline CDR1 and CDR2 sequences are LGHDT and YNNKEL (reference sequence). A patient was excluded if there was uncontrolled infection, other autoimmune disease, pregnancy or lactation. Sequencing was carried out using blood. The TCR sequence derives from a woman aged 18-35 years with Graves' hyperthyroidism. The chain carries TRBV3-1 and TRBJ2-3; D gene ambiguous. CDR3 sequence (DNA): TGTGCCAGCAGCCAACTCAGAGATACGCAGTATTTT. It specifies CASSQLRDTQYF.